This record concerns one TCR beta chain sequence. What it binds is unknown. Data came from immunoSEQ multiplex PCR; TCRdb stores just in-frame clones and leaves some out. Among about 76,000 clones listed, approximately 82% were seen once. The record originates from a study of T cell clones after liver transplantation. Overall study: TCRbeta sequencing after a pre-transplant mixed lymphocyte reaction identified graft-donor-reactive clones, later tracked in post-transplant blood. Graft-donor-reactive sequences were compared with third-party-reactive TCRbeta sequences from pre-transplant mixed lymphocyte reactions. HCV positivity affected three of eight recipients; the rest lacked autoimmune or viral indications.

Whole-study results and caveats: In a couple of subjects, few donor cells limited the measurable donor-reactive repertoire.

CDR3 length: 14 amino acids. Germline V gene lookup returns CDR1 SNHLY and CDR2 FYNNEI. With V trimmed by 3 bases and J by 7 bases, 3 bases remained unmatched. This specimen was CD4+ T cells from blood, taken at the 22-month timepoint. The chain employs TRBV2 and TRBJ2-1, with TRBD2 matching 10 bases. The clonotype was recovered from a human patient who received a liver transplant. Some T cells may be graft donor cells. CDR3 sequence reads: CASSDYSGGNEQFF. CDR3 DNA sequence: TGTGCCAGCAGTGACTATAGCGGGGGGAATGAGCAGTTCTTC.